The entry that follows covers one T cell receptor beta chain sequence. Its antigen is currently not known. Five KLR/GPR56-defined CD4+ populations were enriched by fluorescence-activated cell sorting before TCRbeta sequencing. To test whether memory differentiation follows a linear pathway, the researchers sequenced TCRbeta repertoires from five CD4+ T-cell subsets, each defined by expression of KLRB1, KLRG1, GPR56 and KLRF1. TCR-sequenced cells came from peripheral blood of healthy control individuals, reported as five donors in the TCRbeta analysis figure. Heparinized peripheral blood was collected, and every sample was processed within one hour of being retrieved. Blood was diluted 1:2 in PBS, and peripheral blood mononuclear cells were then isolated from the diluted blood at room temperature by Biocoll density gradient centrifugation. Before flow sorting, CD4+ T cells were enriched from freshly isolated PBMCs by magnetic sorting with anti-CD4 MicroBeads. A BD FACSAria II was used to sort CD4+ T cells enriched from PBMCs of healthy donors according to marker expression. Surface staining used anti-KLRB1 clone 191B8, anti-KLRF1 clone 4A4.D10 and anti-KLRG1 clone REA261 antibodies from Miltenyi Biotec.

The CDR3 measures 12 amino acids from cysteine to phenylalanine. DNA for this receptor is not on file. CDR1 and CDR2 were assigned from the germline V gene as MNHNS and SASEGT. This entry belongs to a study of GPR56 and killer-like receptors on CD4 memory cells (dated by TCRdb to the late 2010s). Turning to the overall study: The study proposed that progressive acquisition of KLRB1, KLRG1, GPR56 and then KLRF1 marks human CD4+ memory T-cell differentiation and cytokine production potential. Healthy blood donors in the study were described as age-matched to the liver disease patients, whose median age was approximately 65 years. Results the study describes overall, beyond this receptor: Clones dominating late populations 4 and 5 were also found in early populations 1 and 2, which the authors took as evidence for linear differentiation. Rather than full repertoires, only the 100 most expanded clones per population were included in the diversity and similarity analyses. Low clonal frequency was observed in the marker-negative population, and a progressive increase in clonal frequency, with a corresponding decrease in TCRbeta diversity, was observed along the proposed pathway. Overlap of TCR repertoires was especially pronounced between late populations 4 and 5, and partly extended to population 3.

The listed sequencing device is Illumina HiSeq 2500. Sequencing libraries were built by amplifying the recombined TCRbeta locus with a previously published PCR protocol. In the paper's pipeline: Any read whose average quality score fell below 30 was discarded, and IMSEQ was used to process the reads that remained. Clonotypes were defined by Vbeta gene, Jbeta gene and CDR3 amino acid sequence. The Morisita-Horn index, computed on the top 100 expanded clones, was used to quantify repertoire overlap between populations. Clonal diversity was assessed with Rényi diversity profiles calculated on the top 100 expanded clones. Through TCRdb reprocessing, the reads give one entry per CDR3 protein sequence; DNA is omitted. TCRdb's processing, not the study's, gives the V and J calls here. The table for this sample records thousands of distinct CDR3 sequences. Jointly, the top ten make up around 5.2% of the sample.

The chain employs TRBV6-1 and TRBJ2-1; TCRdb returns TRBD2, unconfirmable since there is no DNA. The sequencing input was memory CD4+ T cells from blood. The sequence was obtained from a human donor in good health. CDR3 region: CASNRAGGEQFF.